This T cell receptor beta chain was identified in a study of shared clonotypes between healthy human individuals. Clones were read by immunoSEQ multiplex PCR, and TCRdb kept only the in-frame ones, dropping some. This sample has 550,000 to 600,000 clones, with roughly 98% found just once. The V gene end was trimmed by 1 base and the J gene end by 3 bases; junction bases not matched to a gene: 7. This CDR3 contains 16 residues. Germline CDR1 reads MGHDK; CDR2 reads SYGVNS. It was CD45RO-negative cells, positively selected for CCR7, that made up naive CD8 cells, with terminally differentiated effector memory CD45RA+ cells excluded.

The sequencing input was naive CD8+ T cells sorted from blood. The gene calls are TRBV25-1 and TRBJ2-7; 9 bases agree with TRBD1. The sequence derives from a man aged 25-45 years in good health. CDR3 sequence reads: CASSEWRDRVGYEQYF. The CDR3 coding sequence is TGTGCCAGCAGTGAATGGAGGGACAGGGTCGGCTACGAGCAGTACTTC.